These 6 T cell receptor beta chains share one sample of origin, sequenced in a study of CD8 T cells in ankylosing spondylitis. Study outcomes and limitations: Within ankylosing spondylitis blood, a TCR beta motif made up of several highly homologous variants appeared to be characteristic.

Antigens for these TCRs are unknown. From the 5' RACE reads, TCRdb called clonotypes with MiXCR, one entry per CDR3 protein. The sample records roughly 450,000 distinct CDR3 sequences, roughly 27% being singletons. Specimen: blood, either unsorted or a sorted T cell fraction (not recorded which). These receptors all stem from a male donor with ankylosing spondylitis.

The chain links TRBV11-2 to TRBJ2-7; 7 bases line up with TRBD2. Germline-derived CDR1 and CDR2 are SGHAT and FQNNGV. V dropped 5 bases and J dropped 2; count of bases not matched to a gene: 9. This CDR3 is built from 15 residues. Written as DNA, the CDR3 is TGTGCCAGCAGCCGGGAGTCGGGAGGCACCTACGAGCAGTACTTC. As protein: CASSRESGGTYEQYF.

In its sample, this clonotype was seen a few times. V is TRBV5-1 and J is TRBJ2-3; the D gene is possibly TRBD2 (5 bases). V was cut by 3 bases and J by 7 bases, with 12 bases left in between. Germline assignment: CDR1 SGHRS and CDR2 YFSETQ. The CDR3 loop spans 13 amino acids. In DNA, the CDR3 is TGCGCCAGCAGCTCCACGACCGGGAATACGCAGTATTTT. Translation: CASSSTTGNTQYF.

The chain joins TRBV20-1 to TRBJ1-1; D is ambiguous. There are 13 residues in the CDR3. V lost 0 bases to trimming and J lost 3 bases, with 8 bases between them. From germline, CDR1 is DFQATT and CDR2 SNEGSKA (reference sequence). The CDR3 nucleotides are TGCAGTGCTAGAGAACTAGTGCACACTGAAGCTTTCTTT. It specifies CSARELVHTEAFF.

In this sample, this clonotype turned up a few times. J is TRBJ2-3 and V is TRBV5-1; possibly TRBD2 for D (6 bases). This CDR3 is 16 amino acids long. Germline CDR1 and CDR2: SGHRS and YFSETQ. The ends were cut back, 0 bases at V and 4 bases at J, with 15 bases in the middle. The CDR3 sequence: CASSLGGLQGADTQYF. DNA for the CDR3: TGCGCCAGCAGCTTGGGAGGACTACAAGGGGCAGATACGCAGTATTTT.

The genes are TRBV12-3 or TRBV12-4 and TRBJ1-1; a weak D match, TRBD1 (5 bases). CDR3 size: 13 residues. V lost 6 bases, J lost 1 base, and 9 bases lay in between. As DNA, the CDR3 is TGTGCCAGCAGAAAGACAGAGAACACTGAAGCTTTCTTT. Translation: CASRKTENTEAFF.

The J gene is TRBJ2-1, the V gene TRBV5-1; D not certain. The CDR3 spans 16 residues. V lost 4 bases, J lost 0 bases, and 14 bases lay in between. Per the germline V gene, CDR1 is SGHRS and CDR2 is YFSETQ. The CDR3 sequence: CASSNLPRSSYNEQFF. CDR3 DNA: TGCGCCAGCAGCAACCTACCCCGGAGCTCCTACAATGAGCAGTTCTTC. The full variable domain, with the rest looked up from reference TRBV5-1 and TRBJ2-1, is KAGVTQTPRYLIKTRGQQVTLSCSPISGHRSVSWYQQTPGQGLQFLFEYFSETQRNKGNFPGRFSGRQFSNSRSEMNVSTLELGDSALYLCASSNLPRSSYNEQFFGPGTRLTVL.